This TCR beta chain was obtained from a study of CD8+CD57+ T cells in acquired aplastic anemia. For CDR3 and TCR beta VDJ profiling, genomic DNA was the template used. TCRdb recomputed calls from the reads with MiXCR, one row per CDR3 protein. This sample has 170,000 or so distinct CDR3 sequences, with around 48% found just once. In patients chosen for sequencing, flow cytometry had shown CD8+CD57+ cell expansion. This clonotype was seen repeatedly, ten times or more. The V end was cut by 5 bases, the J end by 9 bases, with 9 bases between. The CDR3 consists of 11 residues. Germline V CDR1 and CDR2: SGHRS, YFSETQ.

The chain employs TRBV5-1 and TRBJ2-1, with D uncertain. Sequenced input: sorted CD4+, CD8+, or CD8+CD57+ T cells (not recorded which) from PBMCs. This sequence was found in a human donor with aplastic anemia. For the CDR3, the DNA is TGCGCCAGCAGGACATGGGGTGAGCAGTTCTTC. Translating gives CASRTWGEQFF.